This T cell receptor (beta chain) appears in the sequencing data of a study of blood T cell repertoires in COVID-19. The V and J ends lost 0 bases and 1 base respectively, with 6 bases between them. The germline V gene encodes CDR1 LGHDT and CDR2 YNNKEL (reference sequence). CDR3 size: 14 residues. Libraries were prepared by immunoSEQ multiplex PCR; TCRdb keeps only in-frame clonotypes and omits some of them. The table includes approximately 70,000 clones, roughly 85% detected once. The chain has TRBV3-1 (or the pseudogene TRBV3-2) and TRBJ1-1; D gene ambiguous. The sequence was collected from a man in his 60s with active or convalescent COVID-19. Sequenced input: peripheral blood. The CDR3 DNA reads as TGTGCCAGCAGCCAAGAGTCATCGAACACTGAAGCTTTCTTT. As protein: CASSQESSNTEAFF.